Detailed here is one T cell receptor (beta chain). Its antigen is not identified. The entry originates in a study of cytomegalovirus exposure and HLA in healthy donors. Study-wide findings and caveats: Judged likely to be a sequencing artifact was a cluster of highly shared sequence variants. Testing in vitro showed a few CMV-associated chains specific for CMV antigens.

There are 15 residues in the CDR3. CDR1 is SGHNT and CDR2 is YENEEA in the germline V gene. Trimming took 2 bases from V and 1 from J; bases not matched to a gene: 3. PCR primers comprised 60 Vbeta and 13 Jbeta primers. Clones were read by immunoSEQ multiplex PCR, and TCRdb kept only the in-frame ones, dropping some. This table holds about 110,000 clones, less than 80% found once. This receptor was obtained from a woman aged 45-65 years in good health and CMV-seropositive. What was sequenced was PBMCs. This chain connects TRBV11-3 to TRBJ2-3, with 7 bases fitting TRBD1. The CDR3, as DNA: TGTGCCAGCAGCTTAACTGGGACAGGCACAGATACGCAGTATTTT. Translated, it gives CASSLTGTGTDTQYF.